This T cell receptor beta chain was retrieved from a study of radiotherapy plus CTLA-4 blockade in lung cancer. For the study at large: Across the patients, objective responses occurred in about 19%, and disease control in approximately 30%.

General study points: Once radiotherapy plus ipilimumab had been given, TCR clones derived from tumor expanded in blood.

The CDR3 contains 16 residues. V lost 0 bases and J 1 base, leaving 12 bases between the germline ends. Germline CDR1 and CDR2: MNHEY and SVGAGI. As regards this clone: As yet, its antigen is unknown. Other DNA sequences in this specimen translate into the identical CDR3.

Produced via immunoSEQ multiplex PCR; TCRdb's table is partial and in-frame only. This sample has 90,000 or so clones, with around four fifths found just once. The source was peripheral blood, collected from a patient treated with radiotherapy plus ipilimumab. The source of this sequence is a human donor with non-small cell lung cancer who had stable disease on radiotherapy plus ipilimumab. The chain is built from TRBV6-5 and TRBJ1-1, with D perhaps TRBD1 (6 bases). CDR3 sequence (DNA): TGTGCCAGCAGTTACTCGTATAACAGGGCGAACACTGAAGCTTTCTTT. As protein: CASSYSYNRANTEAFF.